A selection of T cell receptor beta chains follows, all from one sample in a study of T cells of healthy individuals. In TCRdb, the 5' RACE reads were re-called with MiXCR into one record per CDR3 protein. The data contain about 63,000 distinct CDR3 sequences, around 15% of them seen just once; the ten biggest clones take up roughly 4.7%. Every receptor here comes from a human donor in good health. Each CDR3 is given with its conserved first and last residue. D genes are given only for firm matches. Clone size is stated in some rows and not others, as once, few, many or a class when expanded.

d_gene	j_gene	abundance	v_gene	CDR3nt	CDR3aa
TRBD2	TRBJ2-3	-	TRBV6-2/TRBV6-3	TGTGCCAGCAGTTACTCGCTAGCGGGCGGCACAGATACGCAGTATTTT	CASSYSLAGGTDTQYF
TRBD1	TRBJ1-5	few	TRBV24-1	TGTGCCACCAGTGATTACCCGGGACAGAAGAATTTT	CATSDYPGQKNF
TRBD1	TRBJ2-7	-	TRBV6-5	TGTGCCAGCAGTTACTCGATTAGACAGGGTCTGCAGTACTTC	CASSYSIRQGLQYF
-	TRBJ1-1	few	TRBV5-1	TGCGCCAGCAGCTTACAGGGCGGAGGGACTGAAGCTTTCTTT	CASSLQGGGTEAFF
-	TRBJ2-5	once	TRBV5-5	TGTGCCAGCAGCTGGGCGCAGGGGAGAGAGACCCAGTACTTC	CASSWAQGRETQYF
-	TRBJ2-5	few	TRBV29-1	TGCAGCGTTGAAGGGGGGGGCCAGGAGACCCAGTACTTC	CSVEGGGQETQYF
-	TRBJ1-5	once	TRBV5-1	TGCGCCAGCAGCTTGATGGGTACCGGGCAGCCCCAGCATTTT	CASSLMGTGQPQHF
TRBD1	TRBJ2-5	many	TRBV10-2	TGCGCCAGCACCGATGCTGGGACAGACGAGACCCAGTACTTC	CASTDAGTDETQYF
-	TRBJ2-6	-	TRBV30	TGTGCCTGGAGTGTATTTGAAGGGGGGCTGACTTTC	CAWSVFEGGLTF
-	TRBJ2-1	-	TRBV2	TGTGCCAGCAGTCCCGGGACAACTCATCGGAATGAGCAGTTCTTC	CASSPGTTHRNEQFF
-	TRBJ2-7	few	TRBV6-5	TGTGCCAGCAGTACAGCCTACGAGCAGTACTTC	CASSTAYEQYF
-	TRBJ1-1	many	TRBV20-1	TGCAGTGCTCAAAGGAGGGGACTTTTCAGAGAAGCTTTCTTT	CSAQRRGLFREAFF
-	TRBJ2-1	-	TRBV12-3/TRBV12-4	TGTGCCAGCAGCTCACACCCGTACAACAATGAGCAGTTCTTC	CASSSHPYNNEQFF
-	TRBJ1-2	many	TRBV2	TGTGCCAGCAACCGACGGGGGGACTATGGCTACACCTTC	CASNRRGDYGYTF
TRBD2	TRBJ2-7	-	TRBV18	TGTGCCAGCTCACCACCGCTGGTTCCACTTCTAGCGGGGGGGCCGGACGAGCAGTACTTC	CASSPPLVPLLAGGPDEQYF
-	TRBJ2-7	-	TRBV29-1	TGCAGCGTCCAGGGTACCTACGAGCAGTACTTC	CSVQGTYEQYF
TRBD1	TRBJ2-1	many	TRBV5-1	TGCGCCAGCAGCTTGATGGGGACAGGGTCCTACAATGAGCAGTTCTTC	CASSLMGTGSYNEQFF
-	TRBJ2-7	many	TRBV29-1	TGCAGCGCTGCCCAGGGGAGCTACGAGCAGTACTTC	CSAAQGSYEQYF
-	TRBJ2-3	-	TRBV5-1	TGCGCCAGCAGCTTGGCCATGACAGATACGCAGTATTTT	CASSLAMTDTQYF
TRBD1	TRBJ1-2	few	TRBV5-1	TGCGCCAGCAGCCCTATGAAGGGACAGGGAGTTTATGGCTACACCTTC	CASSPMKGQGVYGYTF
-	TRBJ2-1	many	TRBV20-1	TGCAGTGCTAGTATTGCGGATGAGCAGTTCTTC	CSASIADEQFF
TRBD1	TRBJ2-7	few	TRBV5-1	TGCGCCAGCAGCTTGGGTGGGACAGGGCACTACGAGCAGTACTTC	CASSLGGTGHYEQYF
-	TRBJ2-7	-	TRBV4-1	TGCGCCAGCAGCCAAGGGGAGCGGGAGCAGTACTTC	CASSQGEREQYF
TRBD1	TRBJ2-7	many	TRBV27	TGTGCCAGCACCAGGACAGGGGACTACGAGCAGTACTTC	CASTRTGDYEQYF
-	TRBJ2-1	few	TRBV18	TGTGCCAGCTCCCCGGGTGGGGTGTCTGCGCAGTTCTTC	CASSPGGVSAQFF
TRBD2	TRBJ2-3	few	TRBV4-1	TGCGCCAGCAGCCGTGGGACTAGCGGGAGGAACTTAGATACGCAGTATTTT	CASSRGTSGRNLDTQYF
-	TRBJ2-3	few	TRBV5-1	TGCGCCAGCAGCTTGGACCAACCGATGGTAGATACGCAGTATTTT	CASSLDQPMVDTQYF
TRBD2	TRBJ2-1	few	TRBV4-2	TGTGCCAGCAGCCACCTAGCGGGAGGTATCTCCTACAATGAGCAGTTCTTC	CASSHLAGGISYNEQFF
-	TRBJ1-1	few	TRBV5-1	TGCGCCAGCAGCTTGGTAAGGGCGGGGAACACTGAAGCTTTCTTT	CASSLVRAGNTEAFF
-	TRBJ2-1	-	TRBV28	TGTGCCAGCAGTTTAGAACGGACTTACAATGAGCAGTTCTTC	CASSLERTYNEQFF
-	TRBJ2-2	many	TRBV9	TGTGCCAGCAGCGTACGGACCGGGGAGCTGTTTTTT	CASSVRTGELFF
TRBD2	TRBJ2-5	-	TRBV7-2	TGTGCCAGCAGCTTCGGGGGACTAGCGGGGATCGAGACCCAGTACTTC	CASSFGGLAGIETQYF
-	TRBJ1-6	-	TRBV10-3	TGTGCCATCAGTGACAGGAATTCACCCCTCCACTTT	CAISDRNSPLHF
-	TRBJ2-2	few	TRBV11-3	TGTGCCAGCAGCTCGGCTACCACCGGGGAGCTGTTTTTT	CASSSATTGELFF
TRBD2	TRBJ2-2	few	TRBV20-1	TGCAGTGCTTCGGGAGGACCTTACACCGGGGAGCTGTTTTTT	CSASGGPYTGELFF
-	TRBJ2-6	many	TRBV24-1	TGTGCCACCACCTGGAAGAAGCTCTACTCTGGGGCCAACGTCCTGACTTTC	CATTWKKLYSGANVLTF
-	TRBJ2-3	many	TRBV5-4	TGTGCCAGCAGCTCGGGTAGCGTGGGGTCATATACGCAGTATTTT	CASSSGSVGSYTQYF
TRBD1	TRBJ1-1	many	TRBV9	TGTGCCAGCAGCGCCCGACAGGGGGCTACTGAAGCTTTCTTT	CASSARQGATEAFF
-	TRBJ2-7	few	TRBV27	TGTGCCAGTTGGGACCTGACCAAATACGAGCAGTACTTC	CASWDLTKYEQYF
TRBD1	TRBJ2-2	-	TRBV5-6	TGTGCCAGCAGCTTGGACAGGGGGCGCCTGAACACCGGGGAGCTGTTTTTT	CASSLDRGRLNTGELFF
TRBD2	TRBJ2-2	many	TRBV29-1	TGCAGCGTTAAGACTAGCGGGGGGAACACCGGGGAGCTGTTTTTT	CSVKTSGGNTGELFF
-	TRBJ1-5	many	TRBV28	TGTGCCAGCAGTTTATGGGGAGGTACTCAGCCCCAGCATTTT	CASSLWGGTQPQHF
-	TRBJ2-5	many	TRBV29-1	TGCAGCGTTATGACTAAGTTACAAGAGACCCAGTACTTC	CSVMTKLQETQYF
-	TRBJ1-2	many	TRBV3-1	TGTGCCAGCAGCCAAAAAGACTATGGCTACACCTTC	CASSQKDYGYTF
-	TRBJ2-7	many	TRBV15	TGTGCCACCAGCAGAGAATTCAGCGGATACGAGCAGTACTTC	CATSREFSGYEQYF
TRBD1	TRBJ2-1	-	TRBV12-3/TRBV12-4	TGTGCCAGCAGTTTAATGGGACAGGGGGCTGGTGAGCAGTTCTTC	CASSLMGQGAGEQFF
-	TRBJ2-7	many	TRBV12-3/TRBV12-4	TGTGCCAGCAGTCTAAGAGGGGGGCGTAACGAGCAGTACTTC	CASSLRGGRNEQYF
-	TRBJ2-7	-	TRBV6-2/TRBV6-3	TGTGCCAGTCGGGACCCACCCTACGAGCAGTACTTC	CASRDPPYEQYF
TRBD1	TRBJ2-5	few	TRBV5-4	TGTGCCAGCAGCACAGGGGTAGAGACCCAGTACTTC	CASSTGVETQYF
TRBD1	TRBJ1-5	few	TRBV10-3	TGTGCCATCAGTGAAGGAAACAGGGGGCGAAATCAGCCCCAGCATTTT	CAISEGNRGRNQPQHF
TRBD1	TRBJ2-2	-	TRBV3-1	TGTGCCAGCAGCCAACGGACAGGGGTTGGATTGAACACCGGGGAGCTGTTTTTT	CASSQRTGVGLNTGELFF
-	TRBJ2-7	-	TRBV9	TGTGCCGGCAGCGTAGCGGCAGAGCCCCACTACGAGCAGTACTTC	CAGSVAAEPHYEQYF
-	TRBJ2-3	many	TRBV20-1	TGCAGTGCTCCGACGGGGGGCGGGTTGGCAGATACGCAGTATTTT	CSAPTGGGLADTQYF
-	TRBJ1-2	many	TRBV7-9	TGTGCCAGCAGCTTAGGATTACAGAACTATGGCTACACCTTC	CASSLGLQNYGYTF
-	TRBJ2-5	few	TRBV5-1	TGCGCCAGCAGCTTGGACGTACTACAAGAGACCCAGTACTTC	CASSLDVLQETQYF
TRBD1	TRBJ2-5	-	TRBV6-6	TGTGCCAGCAGTTACTACGACAGGGACCAAGAGACCCAGTACTTC	CASSYYDRDQETQYF